Reported below is one TCR beta chain. Antigen unknown. Method: immunoSEQ multiplex PCR; TCRdb's copy keeps in-frame clones and lacks some. The sample includes under 150,000 clones, roughly 90% seen only once; the top ten take less than 4.5%. This record comes from a study of T cell responses to AZD1222 COVID-19 vaccine. Study conclusions and caveats: Elevations in Spike-specific TCR breadth and depth followed administration of two AZD1222 doses. Seropositivity was recorded at baseline in only a handful of AZD1222 recipients. White British donors predominated, females outnumbered males, and clonal diversity was possibly underestimated. The CD4 TCRs associated with vaccination extended across spike and predominated at 160-218 and 743-854.

V gave up 0 bases and J gave up 3 bases, with 13 bases separating them. The CDR3 has 16 residues. Looked up from germline, CDR1 is LGHNA and CDR2 is YNFKEQ. This TCR came from an adult in good health. V and J are TRBV4-2 and TRBJ2-3; no clear D. This sample comprised peripheral blood, obtained on day 0 of AZD1222 vaccination. CDR3 region: CASSQDSSGKTDTQYF. DNA of the CDR3: TGTGCCAGCAGCCAAGATTCATCAGGAAAGACAGATACGCAGTATTTT.